This T cell receptor (beta chain) stems from a study of blood T cell repertoires in COVID-19. Study-level information: Samples representing acute and convalescent COVID-19 were sourced from the United States, Italy and Spain.

This CDR3 spans 15 amino acids. Germline loops: CDR1 LGHNA, CDR2 YNFKEQ. Trimming cost V 6 bases and J 4 bases, with 16 bases left between them. Clones were read by immunoSEQ multiplex PCR, and TCRdb kept only the in-frame ones, dropping some. Among some 230,000 clones listed, roughly 89% were seen once. The genes are TRBV4-2 and TRBJ1-5; possible D gene TRBD1, 5 bases. The TCR was taken from a man aged 25-45 years who had recovered from COVID-19. The specimen sequenced was peripheral blood. Here the CDR3 DNA reads TGTGCCAGCAGGCAGGAAACGGGGGGGAATCAGCCCCAGCATTTT. This translates into CASRQETGGNQPQHF.